These 14 T cell receptor beta chains share one sample of origin, sequenced in a study of identifying expanded T cells in peripheral blood. Only in-frame clones appear in the TCRdb table, and some are missing; sequencing was by immunoSEQ multiplex PCR. The sample holds around 90,000 clones, about nine tenths seen once. The sample was blood. These receptors all stem from a person between 18 and 75 years old in good health.

The genes are TRBV19 and TRBJ1-2, with D perhaps TRBD1 (6 bases). The CDR3 length is 15 residues. Looked up from germline, CDR1 is LNHDA and CDR2 is SQIVND (reference sequence). Trimming stripped 4 bases from V and 8 bases from J, with 20 bases between. CDR3 DNA: TGTGCCAGTAGTACTCAGGAGGGGGATAGAGGAGGCTACACCTTC. It codes for CASSTQEGDRGGYTF.

A word on this clone: This same CDR3 is encoded by further DNA sequences in the sample. The chain recombines TRBV7-2 with TRBJ2-3; TRBD2 might be the D (5 bases). The germline V gene encodes CDR1 SGHTA and CDR2 FQGNSA. The length of the CDR3 is 14 residues. The ends were cut back, 1 base at V and 5 bases at J, with 10 bases in the middle. CDR3 nucleotides: TGTGCCAGCAGCTTAGGAGGAGGTAGAGATACGCAGTATTTT. Protein sequence: CASSLGGGRDTQYF.

The genes are TRBV30 and TRBJ2-3, with 9 bases lining up with TRBD1. The CDR3 runs to 15 residues. Per the germline V gene, CDR1 is GTSNPN and CDR2 is SVGIG (reference sequence). Germline trimming cut 5 bases from V and 0 bases from J; bases unmatched to any gene: 6. As DNA, the CDR3 is TGTGCCTGGGGGACCGGGACAGGGAGCACAGATACGCAGTATTTT. It is translated as CAWGTGTGSTDTQYF.

The rearrangement links TRBV6-1 to TRBJ2-2; no reliable D call. The germline V and J ends were trimmed by 3 bases and 7 bases, with 9 bases remaining between them. This CDR3 contains 13 residues. Germline V gene data show CDR1 as MNHNS and CDR2 as SASEGT. CDR3: CASSDFPFGELFF. CDR3 bases: TGTGCCAGCAGTGATTTCCCATTCGGGGAGCTGTTTTTT.

The chain couples TRBV7-3 to TRBJ2-5; a possible D gene is TRBD1 (5 bases). V shed 5 bases and J shed 6 bases, with 16 bases lying between them. Germline V lookup: CDR1 SGHTA, CDR2 FQGTGA. The CDR3 covers 14 residues. CDR3 DNA sequence: TGTGCCAGCAGCCCGAATGGACAATTGCAGACCCAGTACTTC. Its protein product is CASSPNGQLQTQYF.

J is TRBJ2-1 and V is TRBV6-6, with 9 bases that match TRBD2. Trimming at V came to 6 bases and at J to 9 bases, leaving 9 bases not matched to a gene. This CDR3 is built from 14 residues. Germline V gene lookup returns CDR1 MNHNY and CDR2 SVGAGI (reference sequence). The CDR3 loop reads CASSLNSGSGEQFF. The DNA of the CDR3 is TGTGCCAGCAGCCTAAATAGCGGGAGTGGTGAGCAGTTCTTC.

The CDR3 spells CASSQDTGSNSPLHF. In DNA form, the CDR3 reads TGTGCCAGCAGCCAAGATACAGGGTCGAATTCACCCCTCCACTTT. This chain links TRBV14 with TRBJ1-6; weak D call: TRBD1 (6 bases). Germline V gene lookup returns CDR1 SGHDN and CDR2 FVKESK. The V end was cut by 0 bases, the J end by 7 bases, with 10 bases between. The CDR3 sequence is 15 residues long.

This chain joins TRBV18 and TRBJ1-1; D ambiguous. The V end was cut by 2 bases, the J end by 6 bases, with 16 bases between. Germline V gene sequence: CDR1 KGHSH, CDR2 LQKENI. The CDR3 has 15 amino acids. Written as DNA, the CDR3 is TGTGCCAGCTCACCAGTGGCGGGTTCGGGGTCTGAAGCTTTCTTT. This translates into CASSPVAGSGSEAFF.

V is TRBV4-1 and J is TRBJ2-7; no definite D call. This CDR3 contains 13 residues. Germline V gene sequence: CDR1 MGHRA, CDR2 YSYEKL. V lost 8 bases and J 3 bases, leaving 14 bases between the germline ends. DNA for the CDR3: TGCGCCAGCGGTGTCGACGGTAGCTACGAGCAGTACTTC. Encoded protein: CASGVDGSYEQYF.

The J gene is TRBJ2-1, the V gene TRBV19, with 8 bases that match TRBD1. The length of the CDR3 is 15 residues. The V segment lost 0 bases and the J segment 6 bases; nucleotides outside the gene matches: 4. Germline values: CDR1 LNHDA, CDR2 SQIVND (reference sequence). The CDR3 protein is CASSIETGGINEQFF. The CDR3 bases are TGTGCCAGTAGTATAGAAACAGGGGGTATCAATGAGCAGTTCTTC.

This sequence joins TRBV9 and TRBJ1-2; D gene ambiguous. V was cut by 3 bases and J by 6 bases, with 18 bases left in between. From germline, CDR1 is SGDLS and CDR2 YYNGEE. This CDR3 is 15 amino acids long. This chain's CDR3 is CASSARVPTTDGYTF. CDR3 nucleotides: TGTGCCAGCAGCGCCCGGGTTCCAACCACCGATGGCTACACCTTC.

The rearrangement links TRBV18 to TRBJ2-5; no firm D call. The germline V gene encodes CDR1 KGHSH and CDR2 LQKENI. The CDR3 consists of 14 residues. Trimming removed 3 bases at V and 0 bases at J, with 8 bases between. CDR3 residues: CASSPWTHQETQYF. As DNA, the CDR3 is TGTGCCAGCTCACCCTGGACCCACCAAGAGACCCAGTACTTC.

The chain carries TRBV5-1 and TRBJ2-3; no clear D. CDR1 and CDR2 from the germline V gene are SGHRS and YFSETQ. Trimming cost V 0 bases and J 2 bases, with 10 bases left between them. CDR3 length equals 15 residues. CDR3 sequence: CASSLAWQITDTQYF. CDR3 sequence (DNA): TGCGCCAGCAGCTTGGCCTGGCAGATCACAGATACGCAGTATTTT.

The sample holds a few counts of this clone. The gene calls are TRBV10-1 and TRBJ2-1; D gene uncertain. Germline loops: CDR1 WNHNN, CDR2 SYGVQD (reference sequence). The CDR3 has 15 amino acids. Trimming stripped 3 bases from V and 1 base from J, with 10 bases between. The CDR3 DNA is TGCGCCAGCAGTGATATGGGTGGTTCCTACAATGAGCAGTTCTTC. Translating gives CASSDMGGSYNEQFF.